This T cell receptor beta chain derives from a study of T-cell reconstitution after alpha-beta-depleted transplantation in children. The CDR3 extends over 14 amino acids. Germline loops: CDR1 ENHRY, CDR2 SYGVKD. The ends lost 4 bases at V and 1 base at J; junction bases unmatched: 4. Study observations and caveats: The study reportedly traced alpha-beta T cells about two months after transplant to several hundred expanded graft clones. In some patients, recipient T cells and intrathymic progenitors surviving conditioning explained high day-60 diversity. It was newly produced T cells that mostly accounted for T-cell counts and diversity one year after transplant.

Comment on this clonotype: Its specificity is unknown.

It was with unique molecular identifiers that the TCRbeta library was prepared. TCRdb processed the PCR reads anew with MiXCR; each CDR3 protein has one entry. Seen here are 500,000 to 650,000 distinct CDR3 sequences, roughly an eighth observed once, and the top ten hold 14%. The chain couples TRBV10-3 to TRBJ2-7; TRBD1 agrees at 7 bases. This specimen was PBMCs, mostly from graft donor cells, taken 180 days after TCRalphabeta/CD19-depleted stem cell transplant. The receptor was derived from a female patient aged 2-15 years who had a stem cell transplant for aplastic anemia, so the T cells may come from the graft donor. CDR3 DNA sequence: TGTGCCATCAGTGGTCGGGACAGTTCCTACGAGCAGTACTTC. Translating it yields CAISGRDSSYEQYF.